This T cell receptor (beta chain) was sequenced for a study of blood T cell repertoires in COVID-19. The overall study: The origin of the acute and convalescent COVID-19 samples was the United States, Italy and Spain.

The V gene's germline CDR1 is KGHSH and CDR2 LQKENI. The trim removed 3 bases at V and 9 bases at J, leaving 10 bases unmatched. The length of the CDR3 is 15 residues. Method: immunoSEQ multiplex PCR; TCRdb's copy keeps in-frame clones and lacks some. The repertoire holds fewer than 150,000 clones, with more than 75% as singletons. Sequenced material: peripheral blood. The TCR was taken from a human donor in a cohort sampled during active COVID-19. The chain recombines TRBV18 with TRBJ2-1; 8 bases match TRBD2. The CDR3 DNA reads TGTGCCAGCTCACCTCCGGGACTAGAGTGGGGTGAGCAGTTCTTC. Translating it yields CASSPPGLEWGEQFF.